These 5 T cell receptor beta chains were sequenced from one sample in a study of cytomegalovirus exposure and HLA in healthy donors. This PCR relied on a set of 60 Vbeta primers and 13 Jbeta primers. TCRdb keeps only in-frame clones here, not all; method: immunoSEQ multiplex PCR. The sample consists of 130,000 or so clones, about 8.5% of them appearing once. The specimen was PBMCs. These receptors were collected from a man aged 35 to 55 in good health and CMV-seronegative.

In its sample, this clone was seen a few times. The chain is built from TRBV6-1 and TRBJ1-6; possibly TRBD1 for D (5 bases). Trimming removed 0 bases from V and 10 bases from J, with 7 bases in between. Germline assignment: CDR1 MNHNS and CDR2 SASEGT. This CDR3 is built from 13 residues. This chain's CDR3 is CASSEARGSPLHF. DNA of the CDR3: TGTGCCAGCAGTGAAGCGCGGGGGTCACCCCTCCACTTT.

This clone showed up just once. This same CDR3 is encoded by further DNA sequences in the sample. This chain connects TRBV10-1 to TRBJ2-3; D may be TRBD2 (6 bases). Deletions cut 6 bases from V and 4 bases from J, with 17 bases between. Germline V CDR1 and CDR2: WNHNN, SYGVQD (reference sequence). The CDR3 runs to 15 residues. CDR3 protein: CASSETGLSADTQYF. DNA for the CDR3: TGCGCCAGCAGCGAGACGGGACTCTCGGCAGATACGCAGTATTTT.

This clone was seen more than once but under ten times. The rearrangement uses TRBV25-1 and TRBJ1-6; TRBD1 agrees at 7 bases. Germline-derived CDR1 and CDR2 are MGHDK and SYGVNS. The CDR3 contains 15 residues. Trimming cost V 1 base and J 11 bases; bases outside gene matches: 8. The CDR3 spells CASSESQQGTTPLHF. The CDR3 DNA is TGTGCCAGCAGTGAATCCCAACAGGGGACGACACCCCTCCACTTT.

This clone came up a few times. In the same sample, other DNA sequences code for this CDR3. The V gene is TRBV6-6, the J gene TRBJ1-2; D unresolved. The CDR3 is 16 amino acids. The germline V gene has CDR1 MNHNY and CDR2 SVGAGI (reference sequence). V was trimmed by 0 bases and J by 0 bases, leaving 11 bases between them. As DNA, the CDR3 is TGTGCCAGCAGTTACTCACCAGATCAAGCTAACTATGGCTACACCTTC. Protein sequence: CASSYSPDQANYGYTF.

This clone has a handful of counts. The chain has TRBV4-2 and TRBJ2-5; 16 nucleotides line up with TRBD2. The CDR3 loop spans 16 amino acids. V dropped 4 bases and J dropped 5; count of bases not matched to a gene: 4. The germline gives CDR1 LGHNA, CDR2 YNFKEQ. In nucleotides, the CDR3 is TGTGCCAGCAGCCCTTGGGGACTAGCGGGGGGGGAGACCCAGTACTTC. Amino acid sequence: CASSPWGLAGGETQYF.